This TCR beta chain emerged from a study of metastatic and nonmetastatic thyroid tumors (dated by TCRdb to the early 2020s). Background for the entire study: Repertoires from peripheral blood and from tumor or nodule tissue samples of malignant and benign thyroid patients were compared. Points the paper makes about the study in general: In both blood and tumor samples, TCR beta diversity was reported to be significantly higher in malignant tumors than in benign nodules.

The CDR3 measures 18 amino acids from cysteine to phenylalanine. Of all the DNA, just the CDR3 is kept, 54 bases in frame from base 1. Per the germline V gene, SGHAT is the CDR1 and FQNNGV is the CDR2. V ends up 2 bases short and J 5 bases short, with an unmatched junction base count of 11. This clone has a single count. The clone's antigen remains unknown. Per-nucleotide qualities are absent, and no much larger clonotype sits a single base away. One read alone is a weak basis. None of the patients had been given any treatment before thyroid surgery. The study retrospectively analysed patient clinical samples collected from 2012 to 2018 using T-cell receptor beta sequencing. Library preparation was by PCR. Sequencing was carried out with an Illumina HiSeq 4000. High-throughput sequencing was used to profile the TCR beta-chain CDR3 region of every patient. From the authors' description of their analysis: The researchers built a classifier to tell apart papillary thyroid cancer patients with distant metastasis, based on CDR3 differences among clinicopathological groups. The Shannon index was used to assess repertoire diversity, and the Morisita-Horn index was used to assess tumor-blood repertoire similarity. The public sequencing data were trimmed at Q25 with fastp and processed into clonotypes with MiXCR by TCRdb, which kept only in-frame beta chains. The V and J calls follow TCRdb's processing rather than the paper's. The sample table contains tens of thousands of clones; only one count was recorded for around a third of them. The ten largest clones add up to 15% to 20% of the sample.

The source is a female donor with papillary thyroid cancer or a benign thyroid nodule (not recorded which). Some clones in this sample may be carry-over from other donors' samples. The source material was tumor tissue. The rearranged segments are TRBV11-2 and TRBJ2-2, and TRBD2 matches 10 of the central bases. The CDR3 in this case is CASSLTIGLAGETGELFF. The DNA sequence is given as TGTGCCAGCAGCTTAACTATCGGGCTAGCGGGAGAAACCGGGGAGCTGTTTTTT.